A single T cell receptor (beta chain) is shown here with its context. Its antigen remains unidentified. These data come from a study of graft-versus-host responses after intestinal transplantation. Study-level background: Every one of the recipients received anti-thymocyte globulin induction and afterwards took tacrolimus and steroids for about 3 years. Study conclusions and caveats: Allograft graft-versus-host to host-versus-graft clonal ratios ran high in patients with graft-donor T cell macrochimerism. In recipient marrow, GvH clones were found, and some appeared first in ileum or blood.

TCRdb's table, derived via immunoSEQ multiplex PCR, lists solely in-frame clones and lacks some. The repertoire holds about 120,000 clones, with around 96% as singletons. Trimming stripped 0 bases from V and 3 bases from J, with 12 bases between. Germline V CDR1 and CDR2: MNHNS, SASEGT. The CDR3 runs 15 residues. The source was unstimulated CD8+ T cells sorted from spleen or lymph node cells, collected before intestinal transplant. This TCR was recovered from a human donor who received an intestinal transplant. The genes are TRBV6-1 and TRBJ2-7; the D is unclear. The CDR3 region is CASSEAIPKGYEQYF. The CDR3, as DNA: TGTGCCAGCAGTGAAGCTATTCCCAAGGGCTACGAGCAGTACTTC.